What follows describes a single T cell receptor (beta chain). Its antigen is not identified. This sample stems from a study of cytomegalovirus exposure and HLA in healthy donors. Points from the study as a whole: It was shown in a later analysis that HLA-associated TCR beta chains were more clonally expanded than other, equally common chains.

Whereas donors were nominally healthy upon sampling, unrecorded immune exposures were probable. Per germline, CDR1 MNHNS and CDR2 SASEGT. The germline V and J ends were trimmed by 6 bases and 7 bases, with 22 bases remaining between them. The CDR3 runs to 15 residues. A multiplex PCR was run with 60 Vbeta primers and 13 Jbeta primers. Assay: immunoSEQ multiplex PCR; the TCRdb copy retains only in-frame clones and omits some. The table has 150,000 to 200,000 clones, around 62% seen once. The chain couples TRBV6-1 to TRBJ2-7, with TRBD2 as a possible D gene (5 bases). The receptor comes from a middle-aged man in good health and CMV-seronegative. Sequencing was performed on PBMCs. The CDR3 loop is CASRGTFGRSGEQYF. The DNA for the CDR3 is TGTGCCAGCAGAGGAACGTTCGGCCGATCGGGGGAGCAGTACTTC.